This T cell receptor beta chain was identified in a study of T-cell memory formation after mild COVID-19. Study-level results: Researchers could not confirm that second-wave clones peaking on day 37 targeted SARS-CoV-2. Clones shrinking between day 15 and 85 showed a balanced CD4/CD8 split, and those that grew later tilted toward CD4+. Researchers found some responding clones in pre-infection memory, a sign that cross-reactive memory joined.

MiXCR was run by TCRdb on the 5' RACE reads, yielding one entry per CDR3 protein. This repertoire shows a few hundred thousand distinct CDR3 sequences, 27% found once; its top ten account for about an eighth. On this clonotype itself: As yet, its antigen is unknown.

This CDR3 is 16 amino acids long. Germline V lookup: CDR1 KGHSH, CDR2 LQKENI. V dropped 0 bases and J dropped 4; count of bases not matched to a gene: 4. This sequence joins TRBV18 and TRBJ1-1; 11 positions match TRBD1. The source of this sequence is an adult woman who had mild COVID-19 (a few samples of this study predate the infection). Cell type and time point are not known. Sequenced sample: PBMCs or a T cell subset sorted from them (not recorded which). In DNA, the CDR3 is TGTGCCAGCTCACCACCCGGGACAGGGGGAGTCACTGAAGCTTTCTTT. Amino acid sequence: CASSPPGTGGVTEAFF.